The rows below give T cell receptor beta chains drawn from one sample of a study of cytomegalovirus exposure and HLA in healthy donors. Clones were read by immunoSEQ multiplex PCR, and TCRdb kept only the in-frame ones, dropping some. The data show 200,000 or so clones, roughly 88% seen once. The sequencing input was PBMCs. These receptor sequences come from a woman between 18 and 29 years old in good health and CMV-seronegative. CDR3s include the opening cysteine and the closing phenylalanine or tryptophan. The order of the fields is V gene, D gene, J gene, clone size, CDR3 DNA, CDR3 protein. The D gene is left open where the match is weak. Expanded clones are given a class, and other clones once, few, many or no size at all.

>TRBV7-2|NA|TRBJ2-5|NA
TGTGCCAGCAGCGAAAGGGTTACGGGGATGGGGGAGACCCAGTACTTC
CASSERVTGMGETQYF
>TRBV28|NA|TRBJ2-7|NA
TGTGCCAGCAGTTTCTATGGCTACGAGCAGTACTTC
CASSFYGYEQYF
>TRBV4-1|TRBD1|TRBJ2-5|once
TGCGCCAGCAGCCAGGGGGACAGCCCTCTCCAAGAGACCCAGTACTTC
CASSQGDSPLQETQYF
>TRBV27|NA|TRBJ2-1|NA
TGTGCCAGCAGTATAGCCCCCTTGTCTGAGCAGTTCTTC
CASSIAPLSEQFF
>TRBV7-6|TRBD2|TRBJ2-1|NA
TGTGCCAGCAGCCCCCTTGGGAGGGGCAGGAACTACAATGAGCAGTTCTTC
CASSPLGRGRNYNEQFF
>TRBV5-5|NA|TRBJ1-1|NA
TGTGCCAGCAGCCGTACTCCCGGGGGGTTCGACACTGAAGCTTTCTTT
CASSRTPGGFDTEAFF
>TRBV7-2|NA|TRBJ2-7|once
TGTGCCAGCAGCCGGGTGGGTTTGGCCTACGAGCAGTACTTC
CASSRVGLAYEQYF
>TRBV7-2|TRBD2|TRBJ2-1|NA
TGTGCCAGCAGCTTATTTAGCGGGAGTTACAATGAGCAGTTCTTC
CASSLFSGSYNEQFF
>TRBV7-3|NA|TRBJ2-3|NA
TGTGCCAGCAGCTTACTCAGGGTGCAGGGAGATACGCAGTATTTT
CASSLLRVQGDTQYF
>TRBV27|TRBD2|TRBJ2-1|NA
TGTGCCAGCAGTTTATTAGCGGGTGCCCTCTACAATGAGCAGTTCTTC
CASSLLAGALYNEQFF
>TRBV2|NA|TRBJ2-1|NA
TGTGCCAGCAGTGACGGGGACTCGACAGATGAGCAGTTCTTC
CASSDGDSTDEQFF
>TRBV6-1|TRBD1|TRBJ2-3|NA
TGTGCCAGCAGGGGATGGACAGGGGCCGCAGATACGCAGTATTTT
CASRGWTGAADTQYF
>TRBV5-1|TRBD2|TRBJ2-3|NA
TGCGCCAGCAGCTTGCAGGGAGGGGGCACAGATACGCAGTATTTT
CASSLQGGGTDTQYF
>TRBV30|TRBD2|TRBJ2-1|once
TGTGCCTGGAGGCGGGGGAGACGGAGCTCCTACAATGAGCAGTTCTTC
CAWRRGRRSSYNEQFF
>TRBV5-3|NA|TRBJ2-2|NA
TGTGCCAGAAGCGTGGGCATTGAGTCCGGGGAGCTGTTTTTT
CARSVGIESGELFF
>TRBV2|TRBD2|TRBJ2-1|few
TGTGCCAGCAGTGAAGGATCACTAGCGGCTAATGAGCAGTTCTTC
CASSEGSLAANEQFF
>TRBV27|NA|TRBJ1-2|NA
TGTGCCAGCAGTTTGAGGAATGCGCAGAATGGCTACACCTTC
CASSLRNAQNGYTF
>TRBV28|NA|TRBJ2-7|NA
TGTGCCAGCAGTTTTTGGACAGGGTCAGGCGGGAGTTCAGACGAGCAGTACTTC
CASSFWTGSGGSSDEQYF
>TRBV6-5|NA|TRBJ2-5|NA
TGTGCCAGCAGTTTAGGGCCTCCAGGGGAGACCCAGTACTTC
CASSLGPPGETQYF
>TRBV4-2|NA|TRBJ2-3|NA
TGTGCCAGCAGCCAAGAAAAGCTAGCCTCAGATACGCAGTATTTT
CASSQEKLASDTQYF
>TRBV5-1|TRBD1|TRBJ2-7|NA
TGCGCCAGCAGCCCGGACAGGGGGACCTACGAGCAGTACTTC
CASSPDRGTYEQYF
>TRBV13|TRBD2|TRBJ2-3|NA
TGTGCCAGCAGCCCAGGGACTAGCGGACACACAGATACGCAGTATTTT
CASSPGTSGHTDTQYF
>TRBV30|NA|TRBJ1-2|few
TGTGCCTGGCACCAGGGCGGCTATGGCTACACCTTC
CAWHQGGYGYTF